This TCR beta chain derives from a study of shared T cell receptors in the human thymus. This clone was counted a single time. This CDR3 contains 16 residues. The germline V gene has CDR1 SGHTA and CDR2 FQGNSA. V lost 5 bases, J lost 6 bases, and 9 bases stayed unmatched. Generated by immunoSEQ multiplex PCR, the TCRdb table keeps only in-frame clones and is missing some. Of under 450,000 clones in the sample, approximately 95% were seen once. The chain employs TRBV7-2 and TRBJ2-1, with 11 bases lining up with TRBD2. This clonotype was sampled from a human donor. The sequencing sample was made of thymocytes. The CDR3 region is CASSPAPSGRFNEQFF. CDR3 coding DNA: TGTGCCAGCAGCCCCGCCCCTAGCGGGAGGTTCAATGAGCAGTTCTTC.